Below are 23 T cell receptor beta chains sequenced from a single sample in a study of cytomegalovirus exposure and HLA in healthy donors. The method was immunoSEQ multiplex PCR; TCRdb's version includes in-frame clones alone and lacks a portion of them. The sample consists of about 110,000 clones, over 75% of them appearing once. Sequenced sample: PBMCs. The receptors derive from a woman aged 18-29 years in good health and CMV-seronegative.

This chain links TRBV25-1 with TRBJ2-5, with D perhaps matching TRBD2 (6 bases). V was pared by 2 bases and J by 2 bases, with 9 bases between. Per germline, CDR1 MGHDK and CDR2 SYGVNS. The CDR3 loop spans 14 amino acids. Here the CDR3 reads CASSERGSQETQYF. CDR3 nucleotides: TGTGCCAGCAGTGAACGGGGGAGTCAAGAGACCCAGTACTTC.

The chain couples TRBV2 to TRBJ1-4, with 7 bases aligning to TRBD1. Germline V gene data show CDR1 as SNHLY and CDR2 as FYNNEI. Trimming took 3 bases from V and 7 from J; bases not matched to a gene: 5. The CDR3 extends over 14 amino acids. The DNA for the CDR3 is TGTGCCAGCAGTGAGGTCAGGGGGACTGAAAAACTGTTTTTT. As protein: CASSEVRGTEKLFF.

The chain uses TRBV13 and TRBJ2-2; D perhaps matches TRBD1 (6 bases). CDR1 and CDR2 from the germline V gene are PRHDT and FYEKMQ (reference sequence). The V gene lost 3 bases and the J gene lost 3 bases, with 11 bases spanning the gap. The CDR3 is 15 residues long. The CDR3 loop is CASSFVGQHTGELFF. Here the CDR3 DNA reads TGTGCCAGCAGCTTTGTCGGACAGCACACCGGGGAGCTGTTTTTT.

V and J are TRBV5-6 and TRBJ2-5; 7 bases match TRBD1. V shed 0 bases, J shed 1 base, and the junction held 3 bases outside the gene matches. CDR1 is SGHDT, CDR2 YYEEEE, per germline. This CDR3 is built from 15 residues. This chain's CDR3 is CASSLGQGVQETQYF. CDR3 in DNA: TGTGCCAGCAGCTTGGGACAGGGCGTCCAAGAGACCCAGTACTTC.

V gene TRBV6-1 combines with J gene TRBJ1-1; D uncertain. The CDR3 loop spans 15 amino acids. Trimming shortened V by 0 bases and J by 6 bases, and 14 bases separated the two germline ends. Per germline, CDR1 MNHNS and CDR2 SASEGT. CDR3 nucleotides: TGTGCCAGCAGTGAAGCAGGGCGGGGTTCCTCTGAAGCTTTCTTT. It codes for CASSEAGRGSSEAFF.

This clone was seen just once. CDR3 sequence: CASSGKGRGYSPLHF. Here the CDR3 DNA reads TGTGCCAGCAGTGGAAAGGGCAGGGGTTATTCACCCCTCCACTTT. The rearrangement uses TRBV28 and TRBJ1-6; a possible D gene is TRBD1 (6 bases). This CDR3 has 15 residues. Germline assignment: CDR1 MDHEN and CDR2 SYDVKM. Trimming stripped 5 bases from V and 8 bases from J, with 16 bases between.

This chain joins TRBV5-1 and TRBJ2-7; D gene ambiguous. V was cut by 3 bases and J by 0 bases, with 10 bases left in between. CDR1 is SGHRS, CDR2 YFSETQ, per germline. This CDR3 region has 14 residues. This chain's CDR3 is CASSSRWSSYEQYF. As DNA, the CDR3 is TGCGCCAGCAGCTCCCGGTGGAGCTCCTACGAGCAGTACTTC.

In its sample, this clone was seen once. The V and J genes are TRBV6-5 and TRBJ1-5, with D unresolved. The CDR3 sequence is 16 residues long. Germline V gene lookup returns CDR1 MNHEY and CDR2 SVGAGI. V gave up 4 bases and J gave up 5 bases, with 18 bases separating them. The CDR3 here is CASSWSSTLADQPQHF. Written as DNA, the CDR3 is TGTGCCAGCAGTTGGAGTTCAACTCTGGCCGATCAGCCCCAGCATTTT.

CDR3 DNA: TGTGCCAGCAGCCAAGGGGGGGCTCTCACAGATACGCAGTATTTT. Residues: CASSQGGALTDTQYF. The genes are TRBV13 and TRBJ2-3, with a possible D match to TRBD2 (7 bases). Trimming removed 5 bases from V and 2 bases from J, with 14 bases in between. There are 15 residues in the CDR3. Per the germline V gene, CDR1 is PRHDT and CDR2 is FYEKMQ (reference sequence).

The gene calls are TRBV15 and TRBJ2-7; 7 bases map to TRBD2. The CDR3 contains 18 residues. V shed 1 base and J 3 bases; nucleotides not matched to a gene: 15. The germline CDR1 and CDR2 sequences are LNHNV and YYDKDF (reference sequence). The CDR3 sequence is CATSRGNGVAGDYYEQYF. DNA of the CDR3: TGTGCCACCAGCAGAGGAAATGGGGTAGCGGGCGATTACTACGAGCAGTACTTC.

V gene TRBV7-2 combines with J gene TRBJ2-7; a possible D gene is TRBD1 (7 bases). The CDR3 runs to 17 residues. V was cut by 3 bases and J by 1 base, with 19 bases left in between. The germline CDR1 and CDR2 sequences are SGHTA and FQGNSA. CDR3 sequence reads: CASSLGSPTGRSYEQYF. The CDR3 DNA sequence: TGTGCCAGCAGCTTGGGTTCCCCGACAGGGAGGTCCTACGAGCAGTACTTC. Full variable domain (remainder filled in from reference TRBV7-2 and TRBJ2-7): GAGVSQSPSNKVTEKGKDVELRCDPISGHTALYWYRQSLGQGLEFLIYFQGNSAPDKSGLPSDRFSAERTGGSVSTLTIQRTQQEDSAVYLCASSLGSPTGRSYEQYFGPGTRLTVT.

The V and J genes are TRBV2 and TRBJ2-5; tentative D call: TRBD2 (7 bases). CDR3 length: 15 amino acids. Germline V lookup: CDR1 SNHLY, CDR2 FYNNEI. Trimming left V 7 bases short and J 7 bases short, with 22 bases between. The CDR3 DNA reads TGTGCCAGCATCCTAGATGGGGGGGCCGTTGGGACCCAGTACTTC. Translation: CASILDGGAVGTQYF.

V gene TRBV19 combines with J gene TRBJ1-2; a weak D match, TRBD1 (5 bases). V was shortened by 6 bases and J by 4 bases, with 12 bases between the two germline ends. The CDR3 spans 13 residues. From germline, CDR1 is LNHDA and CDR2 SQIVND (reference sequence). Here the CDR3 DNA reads TGTGCCAGTAGCCTTGACAGAATCTATGGCTACACCTTC. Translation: CASSLDRIYGYTF.

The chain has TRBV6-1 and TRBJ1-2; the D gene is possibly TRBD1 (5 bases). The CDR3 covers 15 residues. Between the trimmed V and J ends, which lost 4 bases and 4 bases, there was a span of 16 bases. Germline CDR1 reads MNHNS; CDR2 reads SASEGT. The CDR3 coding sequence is TGTGCCAGCAGTGGGGGGGGAGGACTGAGCTATGGCTACACCTTC. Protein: CASSGGGGLSYGYTF.

In DNA form, the CDR3 reads TGCAGCGCCGGTTTTCCGGGGGGGTACGGAGATACGCAGTATTTT. Translated: CSAGFPGGYGDTQYF. This rearrangement joins TRBV29-1 to TRBJ2-3; 8 bases fit TRBD2. With V trimmed by 7 bases and J by 5 bases, 14 bases remained unmatched. CDR3 length: 15 residues. CDR1 is SQVTM and CDR2 is ANQGSEA in the germline V gene.

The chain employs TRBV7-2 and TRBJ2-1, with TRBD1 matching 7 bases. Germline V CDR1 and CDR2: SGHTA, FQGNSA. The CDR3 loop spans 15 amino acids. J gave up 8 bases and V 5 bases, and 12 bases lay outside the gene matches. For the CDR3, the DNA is TGTGCCAGCAGCGAACAGGGGACCGAACGAGATGAGCAGTTCTTC. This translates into CASSEQGTERDEQFF.

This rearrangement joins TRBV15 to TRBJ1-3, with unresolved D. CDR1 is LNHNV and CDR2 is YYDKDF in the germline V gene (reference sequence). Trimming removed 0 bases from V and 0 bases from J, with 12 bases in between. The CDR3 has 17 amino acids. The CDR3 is CATSRDYSFSSGNTIYF. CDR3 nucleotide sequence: TGTGCCACCAGCAGAGATTACAGCTTTAGCTCTGGAAACACCATATATTTT.

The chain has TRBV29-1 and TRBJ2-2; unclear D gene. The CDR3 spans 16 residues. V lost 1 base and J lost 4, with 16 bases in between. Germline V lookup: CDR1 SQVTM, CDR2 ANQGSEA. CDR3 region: CSVEVRKDSATGELFF. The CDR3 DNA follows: TGCAGCGTTGAAGTGCGGAAAGATTCTGCCACCGGGGAGCTGTTTTTT.

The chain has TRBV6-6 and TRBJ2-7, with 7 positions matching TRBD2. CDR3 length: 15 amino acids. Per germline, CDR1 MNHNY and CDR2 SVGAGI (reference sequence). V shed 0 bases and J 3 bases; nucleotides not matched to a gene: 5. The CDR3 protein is CASSYSGGANYEQYF. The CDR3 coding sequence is TGTGCCAGCAGTTACTCGGGAGGGGCGAACTACGAGCAGTACTTC.

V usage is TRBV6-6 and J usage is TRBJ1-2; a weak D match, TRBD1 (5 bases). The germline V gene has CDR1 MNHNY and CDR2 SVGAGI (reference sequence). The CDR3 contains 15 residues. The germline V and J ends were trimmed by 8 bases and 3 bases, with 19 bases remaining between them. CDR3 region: CASAPRGGFDYGYTF. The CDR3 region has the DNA TGTGCCAGCGCGCCCCGGGGGGGTTTTGACTATGGCTACACCTTC.

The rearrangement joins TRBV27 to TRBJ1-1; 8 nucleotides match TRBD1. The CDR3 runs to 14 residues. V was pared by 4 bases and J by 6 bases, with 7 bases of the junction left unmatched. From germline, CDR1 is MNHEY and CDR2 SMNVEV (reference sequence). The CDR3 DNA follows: TGTGCCAGCAGTTGGGGACAGGAGTTCGCTGAAGCTTTCTTT. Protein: CASSWGQEFAEAFF.

In nucleotides, the CDR3 is TGTGCCAGCAGAGGACCGGGACTAGCGGGGTCCACAGATACGCAGTATTTT. Translating it yields CASRGPGLAGSTDTQYF. The V call is TRBV28, the J call TRBJ2-3; TRBD2 aligns across 13 bases. The CDR3 contains 17 residues. J lost 2 bases, V lost 6 bases, and 8 bases had no gene match. Germline CDR1 MDHEN, CDR2 SYDVKM.

Written as DNA, the CDR3 is TGTGCCAGCAGCTTCCCCTTGACAGGGCCCACTGAAGCTTTCTTT. Its translation: CASSFPLTGPTEAFF. The rearrangement joins TRBV5-4 to TRBJ1-1, with TRBD1 matching over 7 bases. Germline trimming cut 2 bases from V and 4 bases from J; bases unmatched to any gene: 8. The CDR3 runs 15 residues. In germline, CDR1 is SGHNT, CDR2 YYREEE (reference sequence).